This TCR beta chain came from a study of shared clonotypes between healthy human individuals. The sample holds many counts of this clone. The V gene end was trimmed by 6 bases and the J gene end by 9 bases; junction bases not matched to a gene: 4. The CDR3 extends over 13 amino acids. Germline V gives CDR1 SQVTM, CDR2 ANQGSEA. Profiling relied on immunoSEQ multiplex PCR, and the TCRdb table lists in-frame clones only, not all of them. The profile shows nearly 1,000,000 clones, around three quarters of them singletons. The sequenced material came from memory CD4+ T cells sorted from blood. The subset is: CD45RA-negative fraction. The rearrangement uses TRBV29-1 and TRBJ2-1; 14 nucleotides match TRBD2. The TCR was taken from a man between 18 and 29 years old in good health. The CDR3 spells CSVGTSGRGEQFF. The CDR3 DNA follows: TGCAGCGTAGGGACTAGCGGGAGAGGTGAGCAGTTCTTC.